This T cell receptor (beta chain) stems from a study of shared clonotypes between healthy human individuals. Study outcomes and limitations: A handful of donors showed sharing of 4.5% to 5% of naive CD4 clonotypes.

A CD45RA+ naive subset and a CD45RA-negative memory subset were split from CD4+ cells. Germline V CDR1 and CDR2: SGHRS, YFSETQ. The CDR3 consists of 15 residues. Trimming took 0 bases from V and 0 from J, leaving 10 bases between them. In the case of this clone: Its specificity is not known. Within the sample, other DNA sequences also encode this same CDR3.

Authors' analysis steps: Filtering differed because ImmunoSEQ produced junction-only sequences that carried no quality scores. Clones were sequenced by immunoSEQ multiplex PCR, and TCRdb holds only the in-frame ones, with some missing. That table furnishes V, J and clone size, whereas the DNA furnished D and trimming. The table records 1.6 million or so clones, around 97% of them present only once. This chain uses TRBV5-1 with TRBJ2-7; tentatively, D is TRBD1 (6 bases). The sequencing sample was made of naive CD4+ T cells sorted from blood. The subset was: CD45RA+ positively selected. The receptor's source is a man aged 25-45 years in good health. This CDR3 reads CASSLEQGSSYEQYF. The CDR3 region has the DNA TGCGCCAGCAGCTTGGAACAGGGCAGCTCCTACGAGCAGTACTTC.